Listed below are T cell receptor beta chains from one sample, sequenced in a study of T cells in Graves' hyperthyroidism and ophthalmopathy. One entry per CDR3 protein results from TCRdb running MiXCR on the multiplex PCR reads. The sample records around 700,000 distinct CDR3 sequences, just over 35% being singletons. The sequenced material came from blood. The receptors originated from a woman between 35 and 50 years old with Graves' hyperthyroidism. Each CDR3 is given with its conserved first and last residue. A D gene is named only where the DNA matches it firmly. Clone size appears in some rows only: once, few, many, or a class for an expanded clone.

V gene: TRBV2
J gene: TRBJ2-7
clone size: .
D gene: .
CDR3 protein: CVSSDRYEQYF
CDR3 DNA: TGTGTCAGCAGTGATCGGTACGAGCAGTACTTC

V gene: TRBV24-1
J gene: TRBJ2-2
clone size: .
D gene: TRBD1
CDR3 protein: CATSDVGQGDGGELFF
CDR3 DNA: TGTGCCACCAGTGACGTGGGACAGGGGGACGGCGGGGAGCTGTTTTTT

V gene: TRBV6-5
J gene: TRBJ1-5
clone size: .
D gene: TRBD1
CDR3 protein: CASSSRTGKSNQPQHF
CDR3 DNA: TGTGCCAGCAGTTCCCGGACAGGGAAGAGCAATCAGCCCCAGCATTTT

V gene: TRBV7-2
J gene: TRBJ1-2
clone size: many
D gene: TRBD1
CDR3 protein: CASSPRDRGRENGYTF
CDR3 DNA: TGTGCCAGCAGCCCAAGGGACAGGGGGCGGGAGAATGGCTACACCTTC

V gene: TRBV6-5
J gene: TRBJ1-5
clone size: few
D gene: TRBD1
CDR3 protein: CASSYSTGFGQPQHF
CDR3 DNA: TGTGCCAGCAGTTACTCGACAGGGTTCGGTCAGCCCCAGCATTTT

V gene: TRBV10-3
J gene: TRBJ2-5
clone size: many
D gene: TRBD1
CDR3 protein: CAISESRQGFGETQYF
CDR3 DNA: TGTGCCATCAGTGAGTCCAGACAGGGCTTCGGGGAGACCCAGTACTTC

V gene: TRBV7-9
J gene: TRBJ1-2
clone size: many
D gene: TRBD1
CDR3 protein: CASSTRDSIGYTF
CDR3 DNA: TGTGCCAGCAGCACTAGGGACAGCATAGGCTACACCTTC

V gene: TRBV6-5
J gene: TRBJ2-7
clone size: few
D gene: .
CDR3 protein: CASSYGQLSYEQYF
CDR3 DNA: TGTGCCAGCAGTTACGGCCAGCTGTCCTACGAGCAGTACTTC

V gene: TRBV4-3
J gene: TRBJ2-7
clone size: few
D gene: TRBD1
CDR3 protein: CASSQVSGGIYEQYF
CDR3 DNA: TGCGCCAGCAGCCAAGTGTCAGGGGGTATCTACGAGCAGTACTTC

V gene: TRBV10-3
J gene: TRBJ1-1
clone size: .
D gene: .
CDR3 protein: CASRMTGHTEAFF
CDR3 DNA: TGTGCCAGCAGAATGACAGGCCACACTGAAGCTTTCTTT